The 5 T cell receptor beta chains presented below share a single source sample, sequenced in a study of PD-1 blockade in classical Hodgkin lymphoma. Exposure to brentuximab vedotin varied, and each patient had relapsed following autologous stem cell transplantation. Sequencing was performed with immunoSEQ multiplex PCR; in TCRdb, only in-frame clones are kept and a portion is missing. The table includes around 91,000 clones, approximately 88% detected once. The sample here was peripheral blood mononuclear cells (PBMCs), taken at baseline. Receptors originate from a human donor with classical Hodgkin lymphoma.

This clone turned up a few times. The chain has TRBV7-2 and TRBJ2-7; 8 nucleotides line up with TRBD2. The germline gives CDR1 SGHTA, CDR2 FQGNSA. The ends lost 5 bases at V and 5 bases at J; junction bases unmatched: 14. The CDR3 is 16 amino acids. DNA for the CDR3: TGTGCCAGCAGCCGTCTGCCTGCCGGGGGGGAAAACGAGCAGTACTTC. Protein: CASSRLPAGGENEQYF.

In DNA form, the CDR3 reads TGCAGCGTTGAGGCCGGCCAAGAGACCCAGTACTTC. It translates to CSVEAGQETQYF. The chain uses TRBV29-1 and TRBJ2-5; D is unclear. The V end lost 3 bases, the J end lost 1 base, and 6 bases lay between the germline ends. CDR3 length equals 12 residues. Germline CDR1 is SQVTM and CDR2 is ANQGSEA.

CDR3 in DNA: TGCGCCAGCAGCTCTATAACAGGGAACTATGGCTACACCTTC. This gives the protein CASSSITGNYGYTF. This chain uses TRBV5-1 with TRBJ1-2; tentatively, D is TRBD1 (6 bases). CDR1 is SGHRS and CDR2 is YFSETQ in the germline V gene. CDR3 length: 14 residues. V shed 3 bases and J shed 2 bases, with 11 bases lying between them.

V gene TRBV4-1 combines with J gene TRBJ2-5; 9 bases match TRBD2. The CDR3 is made up of 17 amino acids. The V gene's germline CDR1 is MGHRA and CDR2 YSYEKL. V lost 2 bases to trimming and J lost 2 bases; unmatched junction nucleotides: 9. Here the CDR3 DNA reads TGCGCCAGCAGCCAACCCCGACTAGCGGAACATCAAGAGACCCAGTACTTC. Amino acids: CASSQPRLAEHQETQYF.

This clone was detected once. The rearrangement joins TRBV28 to TRBJ1-1, with D maybe TRBD1 (5 bases). CDR1 is MDHEN and CDR2 is SYDVKM in the germline V gene. This CDR3 contains 14 residues. Trimming shortened V by 4 bases and J by 0 bases, and 9 bases separated the two germline ends. CDR3 nucleotide sequence: TGTGCCAGCAGTTCGGGGGTTATGAACACTGAAGCTTTCTTT. The encoded protein is CASSSGVMNTEAFF.